This entry is about one T cell receptor (beta chain). Germline V gene data show CDR1 as WSHSY and CDR2 as SAAADI. Trimming left V 10 bases short and J 1 base short, with 13 bases between. The CDR3 has 13 amino acids. Each CDR3 protein gets one entry after TCRdb re-called the 5' RACE reads with MiXCR. Of about 190,000 distinct CDR3 sequences in the sample, around 19% were seen once. The sample belongs to a study of T-cell memory formation after mild COVID-19. About the research overall: Clusters of TCRs were largely donor specific.

Sequenced: PBMCs or a T cell subset sorted from them (not recorded which). The chain joins TRBV10-2 to TRBJ1-1; tentatively, D is TRBD1 (6 bases). The receptor was derived from an adult woman who had mild COVID-19 (a few samples of this study predate the infection). Cell type and time point are not known. CDR3 region: CATTGIGNTEAFF. Written as DNA, the CDR3 is TGCGCCACCACAGGGATAGGGAACACTGAAGCTTTCTTT.